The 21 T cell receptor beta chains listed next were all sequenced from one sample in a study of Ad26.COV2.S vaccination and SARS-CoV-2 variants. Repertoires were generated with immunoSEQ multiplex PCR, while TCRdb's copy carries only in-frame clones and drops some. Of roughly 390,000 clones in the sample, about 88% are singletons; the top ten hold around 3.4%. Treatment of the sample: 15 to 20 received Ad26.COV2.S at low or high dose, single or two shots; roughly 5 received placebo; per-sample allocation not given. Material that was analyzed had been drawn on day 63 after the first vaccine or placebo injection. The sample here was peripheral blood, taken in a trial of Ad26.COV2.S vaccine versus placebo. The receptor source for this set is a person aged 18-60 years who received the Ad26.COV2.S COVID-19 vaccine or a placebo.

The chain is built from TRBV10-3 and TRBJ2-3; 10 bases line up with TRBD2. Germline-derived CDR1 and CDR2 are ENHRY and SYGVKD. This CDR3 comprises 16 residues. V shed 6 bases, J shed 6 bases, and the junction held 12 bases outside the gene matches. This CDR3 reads CAISQARPSGGDTQYF. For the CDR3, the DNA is TGTGCCATCAGCCAGGCGAGGCCTAGCGGGGGTGATACGCAGTATTTT.

The CDR3 loop reads CASSYYRGYEQYF. CDR3 bases: TGTGCCAGCAGTTACTACAGGGGCTACGAGCAGTACTTC. The rearrangement joins TRBV6-2 or TRBV6-3 to TRBJ2-7; 7 bases line up with TRBD1. This CDR3 spans 13 amino acids. V shed 1 base and J 3 bases; nucleotides not matched to a gene: 0. The germline gives CDR1 MNHEY, CDR2 SVGEGT.

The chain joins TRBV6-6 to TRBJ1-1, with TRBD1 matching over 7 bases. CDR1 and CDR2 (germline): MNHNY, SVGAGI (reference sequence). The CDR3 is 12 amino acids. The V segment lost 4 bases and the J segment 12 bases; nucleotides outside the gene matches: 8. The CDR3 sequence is CASSFVDRETFF. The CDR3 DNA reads TGTGCCAGCAGTTTCGTAGACAGGGAGACTTTCTTT.

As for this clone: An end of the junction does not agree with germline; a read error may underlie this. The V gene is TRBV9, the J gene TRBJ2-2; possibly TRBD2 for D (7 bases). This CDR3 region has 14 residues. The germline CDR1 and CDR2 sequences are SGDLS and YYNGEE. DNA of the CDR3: TGTGCCAGCACCGTAGGGGGAGGGACCGGGGAGCTGTTTTTT. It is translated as CASTVGGGTGELFF.

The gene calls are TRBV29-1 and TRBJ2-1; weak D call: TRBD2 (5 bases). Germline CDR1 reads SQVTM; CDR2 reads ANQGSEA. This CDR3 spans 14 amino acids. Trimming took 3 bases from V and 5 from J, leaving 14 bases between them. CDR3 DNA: TGCAGCGTTGAGGGCCTAGCCCTCGACAATGAGCAGTTCTTC. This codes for CSVEGLALDNEQFF.

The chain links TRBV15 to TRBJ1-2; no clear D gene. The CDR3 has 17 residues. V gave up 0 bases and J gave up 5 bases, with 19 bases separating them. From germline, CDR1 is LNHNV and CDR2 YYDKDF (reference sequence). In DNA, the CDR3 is TGTGCCACCAGCAGAGATCGAGGGAGCACCGCCTCTTATGGCTACACCTTC. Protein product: CATSRDRGSTASYGYTF.

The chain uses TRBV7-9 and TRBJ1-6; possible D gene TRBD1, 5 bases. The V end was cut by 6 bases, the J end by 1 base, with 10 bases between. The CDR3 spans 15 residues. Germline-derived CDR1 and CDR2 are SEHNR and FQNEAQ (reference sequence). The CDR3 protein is CASSLGESYNSPLHF. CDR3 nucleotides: TGTGCCAGCAGTTTGGGGGAGTCCTATAATTCACCCCTCCACTTT.

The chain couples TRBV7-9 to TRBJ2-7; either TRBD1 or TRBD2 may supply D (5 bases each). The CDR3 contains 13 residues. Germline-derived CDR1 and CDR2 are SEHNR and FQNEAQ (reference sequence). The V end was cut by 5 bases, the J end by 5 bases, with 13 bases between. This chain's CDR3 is CASSLTGTDEQYF. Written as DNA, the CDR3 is TGTGCCAGCAGCCTCACCGGGACGGACGAGCAGTACTTC.

The CDR3, as DNA: TGTGCCAGCAGCCAAGGGGGGACCGGAAACACCATATATTTT. Encoded protein: CASSQGGTGNTIYF. The chain joins TRBV2 to TRBJ1-3; a weak D match, TRBD1 (6 bases). The CDR3 has 14 amino acids. V shed 6 bases and J shed 4 bases, with 13 bases lying between them. CDR1 and CDR2 (germline): SNHLY, FYNNEI.

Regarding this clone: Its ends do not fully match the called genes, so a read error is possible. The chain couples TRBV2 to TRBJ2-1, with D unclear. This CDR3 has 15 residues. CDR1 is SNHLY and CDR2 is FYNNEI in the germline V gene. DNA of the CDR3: TGTGCCAGCAAGCCCCCTAAACAAGCCTACGATGAGCAGTTCTTC. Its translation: CASKPPKQAYDEQFF. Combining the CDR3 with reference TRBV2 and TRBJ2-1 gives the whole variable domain EPEVTQTPSHQVTQMGQEVILRCVPISNHLYFYWYRQILGQKVEFLVSFYNNEISEKSEIFDDQFSVERPDGSNFTLKIRSTKLEDSAMYFCASKPPKQAYDEQFFGPGTRLTVL.

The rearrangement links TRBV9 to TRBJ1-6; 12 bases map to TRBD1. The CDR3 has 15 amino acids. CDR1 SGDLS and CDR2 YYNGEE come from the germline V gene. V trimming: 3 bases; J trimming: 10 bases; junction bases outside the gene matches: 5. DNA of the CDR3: TGTGCCAGCAGCGAATCCGGGACAGGGGGCTCACCCCTCCACTTT. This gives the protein CASSESGTGGSPLHF.

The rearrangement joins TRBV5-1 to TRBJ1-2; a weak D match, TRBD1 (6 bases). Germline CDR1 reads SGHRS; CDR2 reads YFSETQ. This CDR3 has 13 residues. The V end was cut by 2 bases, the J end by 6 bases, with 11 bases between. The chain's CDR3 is CASSFGQKHGYTF. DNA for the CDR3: TGCGCCAGCAGCTTCGGACAGAAGCATGGCTACACCTTC.

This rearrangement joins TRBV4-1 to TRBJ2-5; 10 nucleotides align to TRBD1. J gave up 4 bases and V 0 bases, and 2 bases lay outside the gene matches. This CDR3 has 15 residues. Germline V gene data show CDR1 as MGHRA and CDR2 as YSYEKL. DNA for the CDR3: TGCGCCAGCAGCCAAGATGGGGACAGGGGAGAGACCCAGTACTTC. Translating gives CASSQDGDRGETQYF.

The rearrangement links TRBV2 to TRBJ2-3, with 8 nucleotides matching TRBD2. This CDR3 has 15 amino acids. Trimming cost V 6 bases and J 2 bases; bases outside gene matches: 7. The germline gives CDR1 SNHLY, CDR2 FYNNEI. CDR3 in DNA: TGTGCCAGCAGCCCGTCGGGGGGGTACACAGATACGCAGTATTTT. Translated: CASSPSGGYTDTQYF.

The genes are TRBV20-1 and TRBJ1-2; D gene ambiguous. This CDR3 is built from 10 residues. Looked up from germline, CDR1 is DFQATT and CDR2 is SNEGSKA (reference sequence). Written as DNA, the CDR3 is TGCATTGCCTTTAACTATGGCTACACCTTC. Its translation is CIAFNYGYTF.

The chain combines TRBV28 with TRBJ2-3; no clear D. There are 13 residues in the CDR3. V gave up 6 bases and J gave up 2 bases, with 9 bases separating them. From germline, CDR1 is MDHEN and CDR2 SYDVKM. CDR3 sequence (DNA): TGTGCCAGCAGCCGACCAGACACAGATACGCAGTATTTT. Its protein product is CASSRPDTDTQYF.

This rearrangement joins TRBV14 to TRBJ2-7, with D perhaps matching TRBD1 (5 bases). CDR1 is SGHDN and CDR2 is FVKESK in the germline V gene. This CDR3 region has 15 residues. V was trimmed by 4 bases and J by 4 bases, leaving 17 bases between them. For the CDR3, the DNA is TGTGCCAGCAGCCCGGTTTGGGGCCAGCATTACGAGCAGTACTTC. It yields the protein CASSPVWGQHYEQYF.

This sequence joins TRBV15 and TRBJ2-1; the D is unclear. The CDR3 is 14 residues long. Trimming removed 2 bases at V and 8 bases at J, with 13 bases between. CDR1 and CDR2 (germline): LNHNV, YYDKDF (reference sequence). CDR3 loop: CATSRSSAGDEQFF. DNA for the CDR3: TGTGCCACCAGCAGATCCTCGGCCGGTGATGAGCAGTTCTTC.

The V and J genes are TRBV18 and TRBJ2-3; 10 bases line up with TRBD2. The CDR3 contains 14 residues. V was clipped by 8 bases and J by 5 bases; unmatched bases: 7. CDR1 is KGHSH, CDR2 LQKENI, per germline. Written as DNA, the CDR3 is TGTGCCAGCACCCTAGCGGGGGCGGTAGATACGCAGTATTTT. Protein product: CASTLAGAVDTQYF.

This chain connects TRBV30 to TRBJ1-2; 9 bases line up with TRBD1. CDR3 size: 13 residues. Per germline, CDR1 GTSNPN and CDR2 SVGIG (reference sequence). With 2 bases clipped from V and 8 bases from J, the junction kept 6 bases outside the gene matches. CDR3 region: CAWSRGTGRGYTF. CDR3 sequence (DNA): TGTGCCTGGAGTAGAGGGACAGGGAGAGGCTACACCTTC.

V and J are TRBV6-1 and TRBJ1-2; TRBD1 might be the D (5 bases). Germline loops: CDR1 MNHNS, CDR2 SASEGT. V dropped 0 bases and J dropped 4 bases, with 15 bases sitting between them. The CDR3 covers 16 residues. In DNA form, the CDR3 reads TGTGCCAGCAGTGAAGCGGGTGCGGGGACCATCTATGGCTACACCTTC. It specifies CASSEAGAGTIYGYTF.